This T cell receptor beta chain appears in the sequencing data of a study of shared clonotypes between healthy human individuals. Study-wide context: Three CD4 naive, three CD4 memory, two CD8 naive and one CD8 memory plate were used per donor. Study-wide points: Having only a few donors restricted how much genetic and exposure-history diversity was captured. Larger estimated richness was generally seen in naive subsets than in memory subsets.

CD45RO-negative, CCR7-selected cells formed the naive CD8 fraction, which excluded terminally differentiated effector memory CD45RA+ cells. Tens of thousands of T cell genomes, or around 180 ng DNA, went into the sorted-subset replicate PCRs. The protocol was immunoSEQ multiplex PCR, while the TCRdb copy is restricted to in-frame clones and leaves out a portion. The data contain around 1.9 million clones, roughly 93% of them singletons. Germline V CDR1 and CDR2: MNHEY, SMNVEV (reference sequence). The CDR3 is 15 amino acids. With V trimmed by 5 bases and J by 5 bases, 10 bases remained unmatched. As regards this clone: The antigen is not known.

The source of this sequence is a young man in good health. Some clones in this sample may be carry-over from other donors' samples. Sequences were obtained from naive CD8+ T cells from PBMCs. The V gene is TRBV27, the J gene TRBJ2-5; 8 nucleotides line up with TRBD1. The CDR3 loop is CASSASTGARETQYF. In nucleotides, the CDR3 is TGTGCCAGCAGTGCCTCGACAGGGGCTCGGGAGACCCAGTACTTC.